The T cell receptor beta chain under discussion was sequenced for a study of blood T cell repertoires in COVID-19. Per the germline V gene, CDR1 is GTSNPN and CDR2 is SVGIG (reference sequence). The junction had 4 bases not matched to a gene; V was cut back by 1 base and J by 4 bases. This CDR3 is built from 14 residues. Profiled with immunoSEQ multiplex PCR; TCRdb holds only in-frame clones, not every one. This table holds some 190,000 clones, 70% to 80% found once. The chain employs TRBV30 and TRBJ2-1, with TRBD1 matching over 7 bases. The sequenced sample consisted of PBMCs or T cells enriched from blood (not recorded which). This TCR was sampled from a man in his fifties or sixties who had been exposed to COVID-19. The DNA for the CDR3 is TGTGCCTGGAGTGAAGGGGGCGCTTACAATGAGCAGTTCTTC. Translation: CAWSEGGAYNEQFF.